The sequence of this T cell receptor (beta chain) was determined in a study of blood T cell repertoires in COVID-19. Study in general: Sources were T cells, B-cell-depleted T cells, or PBMCs; the material itself was cDNA or gDNA.

The length of the CDR3 is 14 residues. Germline CDR1 and CDR2: MNHNS and SASEGT. V was pared by 1 base and J by 7 bases, with 2 bases of the junction left unmatched. This table comes from immunoSEQ multiplex PCR, and its TCRdb copy is limited to in-frame clones, with some not included. The sample lists approximately 250,000 clones; about 93% were seen once. One Seattle source followed patients from active infection through their disease course. This clonotype was obtained from a man aged 25-40 years with COVID-19, enrolled during active disease. This sequence joins TRBV6-1 and TRBJ1-2; 11 bases match TRBD1. Sequencing was done on a sample of peripheral blood. The DNA of the CDR3 is TGTGCCAGCAGTGAAGGGACAGGGGGCGTTGGCTACACCTTC. Its protein product is CASSEGTGGVGYTF.